Below, one T cell receptor beta chain is given with its context. The record originates from a study of shared clonotypes between healthy human individuals. V gave up 8 bases and J gave up 0 bases, with 11 bases separating them. CDR3 length equals 15 residues. Germline CDR1 and CDR2: SNHLY and FYNNEI. In the sorted-subset replicate PCRs, approximately 200 ng DNA, 25,000 to 30,000 T cell genomes, was used. Sequencing used immunoSEQ multiplex PCR; TCRdb keeps in-frame clones, though not all of them. The table includes more than 1 million clones, around 82% detected once. The rearrangement joins TRBV2 to TRBJ2-6; D might be TRBD2 (5 bases). Sequenced input: memory CD4+ T cells from PBMCs. Subset given: CD45RA-negative fraction. The source is a man aged 18-30 years in good health. Some clones in this sample may be carry-over from other donors' samples. The CDR3 DNA follows: TGTGCCAGCGGTGGACTGTTCTCTGGGGCCAACGTCCTGACTTTC. Translated: CASGGLFSGANVLTF.